These 16 T cell receptor beta chains were sequenced from one sample in a study of OX40 agonist ivuxolimab in advanced cancers. Only in-frame clones appear in the TCRdb table, and some are missing; sequencing was by immunoSEQ multiplex PCR. Of some 57,000 clones in the sample, roughly nine tenths are singletons; the top ten hold approximately 4.6%. Sample: CD4+ or CD8+ T cells sorted from blood, taken in a trial of the OX40 agonist ivuxolimab. The origin of the receptors is an adult with an advanced solid tumor such as melanoma, head and neck, liver or kidney cancer.

The rearrangement links TRBV9 to TRBJ2-3; D remains ambiguous. The CDR3 totals 18 residues. V was trimmed by 0 bases and J by 6 bases, leaving 23 bases between them. In germline, CDR1 is SGDLS, CDR2 YYNGEE. CDR3 region: CASSVDISATRHGDTQYF. Written as DNA, the CDR3 is TGTGCCAGCAGCGTAGATATTTCCGCGACACGCCATGGGGATACGCAGTATTTT. The full variable domain, completed using reference TRBV9 and TRBJ2-3, is DSGVTQTPKHLITATGQRVTLRCSPRSGDLSVYWYQQSLDQGLQFLIQYYNGEERAKGNILERFSAQQFPDLHSELNLSSLELGDSALYFCASSVDISATRHGDTQYFGPGTRLTVL.

The chain employs TRBV19 and TRBJ2-1, with D unclear. This CDR3 is 13 amino acids long. The germline V gene has CDR1 LNHDA and CDR2 SQIVND (reference sequence). Trimming shortened V by 6 bases and J by 0 bases, and 6 bases separated the two germline ends. CDR3 sequence reads: CASRLDSYNEQFF. The DNA for the CDR3 is TGTGCCAGTAGGCTAGACTCCTACAATGAGCAGTTCTTC.

The chain carries TRBV19 and TRBJ2-3; 7 bases map to TRBD1. Unmatched junction bases numbered 6, after V lost 5 bases and J lost 1 base. The CDR3 sequence is 15 residues long. The germline V gene encodes CDR1 LNHDA and CDR2 SQIVND (reference sequence). The CDR3 nucleotides read TGTGCCAGTAGTCCCGACAGGGCCGGCACAGATACGCAGTATTTT. It yields the protein CASSPDRAGTDTQYF.

This chain joins TRBV9 and TRBJ1-2, with 10 bases fitting TRBD1. The CDR3 is 17 amino acids. The V gene's germline CDR1 is SGDLS and CDR2 YYNGEE. The trim removed 4 bases at V and 5 bases at J, leaving 14 bases unmatched. This CDR3 reads CASSPIGGTGVGYGYTF. In DNA, the CDR3 is TGTGCCAGCAGCCCAATCGGGGGGACAGGGGTCGGATATGGCTACACCTTC.

This clone was found a few times. The chain joins TRBV5-1 to TRBJ1-1; 7 bases align to TRBD1. V lost 4 bases and J lost 2; bases outside the gene matches: 8. This CDR3 region has 15 residues. Germline CDR1 reads SGHRS; CDR2 reads YFSETQ. CDR3 amino acids: CASSTKQGRNTEAFF. As DNA, the CDR3 is TGCGCCAGCAGCACAAAACAGGGGCGTAACACTGAAGCTTTCTTT.

This clone was seen only a few times. This chain connects TRBV5-1 to TRBJ1-2, with a possible D match to TRBD1 (5 bases). The CDR3 runs 14 residues. The V end was cut by 1 base, the J end by 5 bases, with 12 bases between. Germline CDR1 SGHRS, CDR2 YFSETQ. The CDR3 loop reads CASSLRRGWYGYTF. For the CDR3, the DNA is TGCGCCAGCAGCTTGAGAAGGGGATGGTATGGCTACACCTTC. The variable domain in full, completed from reference TRBV5-1 and TRBJ1-2, reads KAGVTQTPRYLIKTRGQQVTLSCSPISGHRSVSWYQQTPGQGLQFLFEYFSETQRNKGNFPGRFSGRQFSNSRSEMNVSTLELGDSALYLCASSLRRGWYGYTFGSGTRLTVV.

The rearrangement joins TRBV5-6 to TRBJ2-1, with D unclear. V lost 1 base and J 5 bases, leaving 1 base between the germline ends. Germline CDR1 is SGHDT and CDR2 is YYEEEE. The CDR3 has 11 residues. The CDR3 is CASSLNNEQFF. CDR3 nucleotide sequence: TGTGCCAGCAGCTTGAACAATGAGCAGTTCTTC.

The V and J genes are TRBV6-1 and TRBJ2-3, with a weak D call TRBD1 (6 bases). The CDR3 has 13 residues. The V gene lost 7 bases and the J gene lost 1 base, with 9 bases spanning the gap. The germline V gene has CDR1 MNHNS and CDR2 SASEGT. The CDR3 coding sequence is TGTGCCAGCAAACAGGGAGGCACAGATACGCAGTATTTT. Translation gives CASKQGGTDTQYF.

This clone was seen once. The chain uses TRBV6-5 and TRBJ1-2; D call uncertain. Trimming pared 0 bases from V and 8 bases from J, leaving 10 bases between. Germline CDR1 is MNHEY and CDR2 is SVGAGI. This CDR3 contains 13 residues. CDR3 amino acids: CASSYSSGFGYTF. The DNA for the CDR3 is TGTGCCAGCAGTTACTCGAGTGGGTTCGGCTACACCTTC.

This chain links TRBV5-8 with TRBJ1-5; D might be TRBD1 (5 bases). CDR1 and CDR2 from the germline V gene are SGHTS and YDEGEE. Trimming left V 4 bases short and J 0 bases short, with 11 bases between. The CDR3 length is 15 residues. CDR3 sequence: CASSPGRGSNQPQHF. In DNA form, the CDR3 reads TGTGCCAGCAGCCCAGGGAGGGGTAGCAATCAGCCCCAGCATTTT.

The chain couples TRBV5-6 to TRBJ2-1, with 10 bases fitting TRBD2. This CDR3 is 18 amino acids long. Looked up from germline, CDR1 is SGHDT and CDR2 is YYEEEE. Trimming took 2 bases from V and 9 from J; bases not matched to a gene: 17. The CDR3 DNA reads as TGTGCCAGCAGCTTTCCAGCGGGGGGGCATATAACCAAGGGTGAGCAGTTCTTC. Translation: CASSFPAGGHITKGEQFF. The variable domain in full, with the rest retrieved from reference TRBV5-6 and TRBJ2-1, is DAGVTQSPTHLIKTRGQQVTLRCSPKSGHDTVSWYQQALGQGPQFIFQYYEEEERQRGNFPDRFSGHQFPNYSSELNVNALLLGDSALYLCASSFPAGGHITKGEQFFGPGTRLTVL.

The chain combines TRBV5-1 with TRBJ2-7; D not certain. This CDR3 contains 13 residues. V was pared by 4 bases and J by 2 bases, with 10 bases between. Germline CDR1 reads SGHRS; CDR2 reads YFSETQ. CDR3 nucleotide sequence: TGCGCCAGCAGCCCCGGATTTACCTACGAGCAGTACTTC. Translation gives CASSPGFTYEQYF.

V is TRBV11-2 and J is TRBJ2-5; 10 nucleotides match TRBD2. CDR1 and CDR2 (germline): SGHAT, FQNNGV. V gave up 5 bases and J gave up 5 bases; unmatched junction bases: 2. This CDR3 has 13 residues. The CDR3 here is CASSPGLAETQYF. The CDR3 DNA reads as TGTGCCAGCAGCCCGGGACTAGCGGAGACCCAGTACTTC.

V gene TRBV28 combines with J gene TRBJ1-3, with 9 bases that match TRBD1. There are 15 residues in the CDR3. Germline V gene data show CDR1 as MDHEN and CDR2 as SYDVKM. Unmatched junction bases numbered 10, after V lost 4 bases and J lost 9 bases. The CDR3 region is CASSSRGQGRITIYF. As DNA, the CDR3 is TGTGCCAGCAGTTCCCGTGGACAGGGGAGGATCACCATATATTTT.

This chain links TRBV5-1 with TRBJ2-1; 13 bases align to TRBD2. This CDR3 contains 15 residues. Germline V gene lookup returns CDR1 SGHRS and CDR2 YFSETQ. J gave up 6 bases and V 3 bases, and 3 bases lay outside the gene matches. The CDR3 spells CASSWTSGSGNEQFF. For the CDR3, the DNA is TGCGCCAGCAGCTGGACTAGCGGGAGCGGCAATGAGCAGTTCTTC.

V usage is TRBV28 and J usage is TRBJ2-1; 10 nucleotides agree with TRBD1. The CDR3 is 18 residues long. The junction had 17 bases not matched to a gene; V was cut back by 5 bases and J by 7 bases. Germline lookup yields CDR1 MDHEN and CDR2 SYDVKM. CDR3 coding DNA: TGTGCCAGCAGTCTCCTAAACTCGGGACAGGGGACGGTGAATGAGCAGTTCTTC. It translates to CASSLLNSGQGTVNEQFF.